This is a list of T cell receptor beta chains from one sample in a study of T-cell reconstitution after alpha-beta-depleted transplantation in children. MiXCR, applied by TCRdb to the PCR reads, yields one record per CDR3 protein. The table lists 600,000 to 800,000 distinct CDR3 sequences, roughly 14% of them singletons, with 0.79% in the top ten. The input for sequencing was PBMCs, taken before TCRalphabeta/CD19-depleted stem cell transplant. These TCRs come from a girl between 2 and 10 years old with congenital amegakaryocytic thrombocytopenia, due to receive a stem cell transplant. CDR3s include the opening cysteine and the closing phenylalanine or tryptophan. A D gene is named only where the DNA matches it firmly. Clone size is stated in some rows and not others, as once, few, many or a class when expanded.

TRBD2 few TRBJ2-1 16 TRBV3-1 TGTGCCAGCAGCTCCTATACTACAGCGGGAGGGCCTGAGCAGTTCTTC CASSSYTTAGGPEQFF
. many TRBJ2-1 12 TRBV5-6 TGTGCCAGCAGCACTGACAGGAATGAGCAGTTCTTC CASSTDRNEQFF
. . TRBJ2-1 15 TRBV7-9 TGTGCCAGCAGCTTAGGCATAGGGGGATACGATGAGCAGTTCTTC CASSLGIGGYDEQFF
. many TRBJ2-1 16 TRBV5-1 TGCGCCAGCACCTCCCCCCAGGGTAACTCCTACAATGAGCAGTTCTTC CASTSPQGNSYNEQFF
. many TRBJ2-7 12 TRBV10-3 TGTGCCATCAGTGGGCCGCACTACGAGCAGTACTTC CAISGPHYEQYF
TRBD2 few TRBJ2-7 16 TRBV5-1 TGCGCCAGCAAAAGTTCCGAGCGGGAGGGCCTTTACGAGCAGTACTTC CASKSSEREGLYEQYF
. few TRBJ1-3 15 TRBV14 TGTGCCAGCAGCCCGGACAGCCTTACTGGAAACACCATATATTTT CASSPDSLTGNTIYF
TRBD2 many TRBJ2-2 18 TRBV5-6 TGTGCCAGCAGTACCCTTAAGGGACTAGCTACTCACACCGGGGAGCTGTTTTTT CASSTLKGLATHTGELFF
TRBD1 few TRBJ2-5 13 TRBV29-1 TGCAGCGTCGTATCCCAGGGGGTAGAGACCCAGTACTTC CSVVSQGVETQYF
. few TRBJ1-5 13 TRBV28 TGTGCCAGCAGGATACAGTTCAGTCAGCCCCAGCATTTT CASRIQFSQPQHF
TRBD2 many TRBJ2-7 15 TRBV20-1 TGCAGTGCTAGGGCTCCGGGACTAGCTACCTACGAGCAGTACTTC CSARAPGLATYEQYF
. . TRBJ2-1 15 TRBV14 TGTGCCAGCAGCCAAACTAGCCGGCAGAACAATGAGCAGTTCTTC CASSQTSRQNNEQFF
TRBD1 . TRBJ2-7 13 TRBV29-1 TGCAGTGTCCTCGGGACAGTTTCCTACGAGCAGTACTTC CSVLGTVSYEQYF
TRBD2 . TRBJ2-1 16 TRBV4-1 TGCGCCAGCAGCCAAGTAGGCGGGAGCGGGCTAAATGAGCAGTTCTTC CASSQVGGSGLNEQFF
TRBD1 few TRBJ2-5 14 TRBV20-1 TGCAGTGCTAGATGGGACAGGGGAGGAGAGACCCAGTACTTC CSARWDRGGETQYF
. . TRBJ1-1 13 TRBV7-2 TGTGCCAGCAGCCCAGGTAACACGGCTGAAGCTTTCTTT CASSPGNTAEAFF
TRBD2 few TRBJ2-3 14 TRBV6-5 TGTGCCAGCAGTTTGTCTAGCGGAGTAGATACGCAGTATTTT CASSLSSGVDTQYF
. few TRBJ2-2 15 TRBV7-9 TGTGCCAGCAGCTTAGCGGTGCGGTTCACCGGGGAGCTGTTTTTT CASSLAVRFTGELFF
. many TRBJ2-3 16 TRBV9 TGTGCCAGCAGCGTAGCACCCCAGGCGAACACAGATACGCAGTATTTT CASSVAPQANTDTQYF
. few TRBJ2-7 14 TRBV20-1 TGCAGTGCCCAGGGACGTAGCAGCTCCTACGAGCAGTACTTC CSAQGRSSSYEQYF
. . TRBJ1-4 15 TRBV5-1 TGCGCCAGCAGCTTGGCGGGGGGGACTAATGAAAAACTGTTTTTT CASSLAGGTNEKLFF
. many TRBJ2-2 12 TRBV29-1 TGCAGCGTCAAAACAGGGATCGGGGAGCTGTTTTTT CSVKTGIGELFF
. few TRBJ2-7 14 TRBV5-1 TGCGCCAGCAGCCTGACTAGTCCAACCTACGAGCAGTACTTC CASSLTSPTYEQYF
. many TRBJ2-7 14 TRBV29-1 TGCAGCGCCGGTCTCCTGCTAGGATCCAACGAGCAGTACTTC CSAGLLLGSNEQYF
. . TRBJ2-1 13 TRBV7-9 TGTGCCAGCAGCTTAGTAGGGGTTTCCGAGCAGTTCTTC CASSLVGVSEQFF
. few TRBJ2-2 13 TRBV12-3/TRBV12-4 TGTGCCAGCAGCCCCGTTGGGCTTGGGGAGCTGTTTTTT CASSPVGLGELFF
TRBD2 few TRBJ2-2 15 TRBV5-1 TGCGCCAGCAGCTTAGCGGGAGTCCACCCCGGGGAGCTGTTTTTT CASSLAGVHPGELFF
TRBD2 few TRBJ2-1 16 TRBV5-1 TGCGCCAGCAGCCCTCGCGAGACTAGCGGATACAATGAGCAGTTCTTC CASSPRETSGYNEQFF
. . TRBJ2-5 17 TRBV7-9 TGTGCCAGCAGCTTACCGTATCTTCCGAGATTAGAGGAGACCCAGTACTTC CASSLPYLPRLEETQYF
TRBD2 . TRBJ2-1 15 TRBV28 TGTGCCAGCAGTACCGGGACTAGCGGGAATGATGAGCAGTTCTTC CASSTGTSGNDEQFF
. . TRBJ2-4 21 TRBV20-1 TGCAGTGCTAGTCTCCGCTACACAGGGATCGCGCCCGATCTAGCCAAAAACATTCAGTACTTC CSASLRYTGIAPDLAKNIQYF
TRBD1 few TRBJ2-7 15 TRBV15 TGTGCCACCAGCAGAGATTCGGACAGGGTCTACGAGCAGTACTTC CATSRDSDRVYEQYF
TRBD2 many TRBJ2-7 15 TRBV5-1 TGCGCCAGCAGCTACACCTTAGCGGGACTCAACGAGCAGTACTTC CASSYTLAGLNEQYF
. many TRBJ2-5 11 TRBV6-5 TGTGCCAGCAGTATGGGGGAGACCCAGTACTTC CASSMGETQYF
. once TRBJ2-3 11 TRBV20-1 TGCAGTGCCAACGGTACAGATACGCAGTATTTT CSANGTDTQYF
. . TRBJ2-5 15 TRBV5-5 TGTGCCAGCAGCTTTGGGGGTACAGGGCCAGAGACCCAGTACTTC CASSFGGTGPETQYF
. few TRBJ2-3 17 TRBV7-8 TGTGCCAGCAGTTCAGAAAGAGTCGTGGGAGGATCGGATACGCAGTATTTT CASSSERVVGGSDTQYF
TRBD1 . TRBJ1-1 15 TRBV20-1 TGCAGTGCTTGGTATGCAGGACAGGGGAACACTGAAGCTTTCTTT CSAWYAGQGNTEAFF
. few TRBJ1-4 12 TRBV5-5 TGTGCCAGCAGCGAGACTTACGAAAAACTGTTTTTT CASSETYEKLFF
. many TRBJ1-5 13 TRBV12-3/TRBV12-4 TGTGCCAGCAGTTTGAACTGGAATCAGCCCCAGCATTTT CASSLNWNQPQHF
. . TRBJ2-3 17 TRBV5-1 TGCGCCAGCAGCTCCCAGGGGGGCGGGAGTGTTCCAGATACGCAGTATTTT CASSSQGGGSVPDTQYF
TRBD2 many TRBJ2-2 13 TRBV11-2 TGTGCCAGCAAGGGCGGGAGAACCGGGGAGCTGTTTTTT CASKGGRTGELFF
. . TRBJ2-4 17 TRBV5-1 TGCGCCAGCAGCCTGGGGGCCAATCCTTCTCCGGGGAACATTCAGTACTTC CASSLGANPSPGNIQYF
. . TRBJ2-5 14 TRBV4-1 TGCGCCAGCAGCCAAGAACGCCAGGTGGTGACCCAGTACTTC CASSQERQVVTQYF
. many TRBJ2-3 13 TRBV14 TGTGCCAGCAGCCGGGGCCAGACAGATACGCAGTATTTT CASSRGQTDTQYF